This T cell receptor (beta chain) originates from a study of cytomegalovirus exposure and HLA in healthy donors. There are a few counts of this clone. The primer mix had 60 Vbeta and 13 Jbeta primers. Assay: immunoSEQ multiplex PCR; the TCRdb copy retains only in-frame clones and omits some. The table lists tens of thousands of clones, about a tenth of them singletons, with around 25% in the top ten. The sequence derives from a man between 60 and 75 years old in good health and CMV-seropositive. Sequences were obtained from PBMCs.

The CDR3 DNA reads as TGTGCCAGCAGCTTAGCGGGCGAGGGCGAGAATGGCTACACCTTC. It is translated as CASSLAGEGENGYTF. The chain couples TRBV11-1 to TRBJ1-2; D remains ambiguous. The CDR3 contains 15 residues. Trimming stripped 0 bases from V and 6 bases from J, with 14 bases between. Germline lookup yields CDR1 SGHAT and CDR2 FQDESV (reference sequence).